Presented here are 21 T cell receptor beta chains from one specimen sequenced in a study of blood T cell repertoires in COVID-19. TCRdb keeps only in-frame clones here, not all; method: immunoSEQ multiplex PCR. This table holds more than 140,000 clones, about 86% found once. What was sequenced was peripheral blood. All receptors derive from a woman aged 55-75 years with acute or convalescent COVID-19.

Turning to this clone: A far larger clone differs by one base, so this is likely a read error. The chain joins TRBV5-6 to TRBJ2-2; no firm D call. Germline loops: CDR1 SGHDT, CDR2 YYEEEE. Trimming took off 2 bases at V and 5 bases at J, with 4 bases between the two ends. The CDR3 is 12 amino acids. The CDR3 protein is CASSFSTGELFF. The CDR3 region has the DNA TGTGCCAGCAGCTTTAGTACCGGGGAGCTGTTTTTT.

This chain uses TRBV28 with TRBJ2-5, with 10 nucleotides matching TRBD2. The CDR3 length is 16 residues. J lost 2 bases, V lost 3 bases, and 6 bases had no gene match. Germline CDR1 and CDR2: MDHEN and SYDVKM. The CDR3 protein is CASSFLGAGGQETQYF. CDR3 nucleotides: TGTGCCAGCAGTTTCCTGGGAGCGGGGGGGCAAGAGACCCAGTACTTC.

This clone was recorded a few times. The chain links TRBV10-3 to TRBJ1-1; D is undetermined. V dropped 3 bases and J dropped 2 bases, with 10 bases sitting between them. Germline CDR1 is ENHRY and CDR2 is SYGVKD. This CDR3 spans 14 amino acids. DNA for the CDR3: TGTGCCATCAGTGAACAGAGAAGTAACACTGAAGCTTTCTTT. Translating it yields CAISEQRSNTEAFF.

The chain links TRBV6-4 to TRBJ2-3; D is possibly TRBD1 (6 bases). CDR3 length: 16 residues. Per germline, CDR1 MRHNA and CDR2 SNTAGT. Deletions cut 3 bases from V and 2 bases from J, with 15 bases between. For the CDR3, the DNA is TGTGCCAGCAGTGAAGAGGGCAGGGGTTACACAGATACGCAGTATTTT. Translated: CASSEEGRGYTDTQYF.

The chain uses TRBV28 and TRBJ2-3, with D possibly being TRBD2 (6 bases). Germline V lookup: CDR1 MDHEN, CDR2 SYDVKM. Trimming pared 5 bases from V and 9 bases from J, leaving 18 bases between. The CDR3 has 14 amino acids. The DNA of the CDR3 is TGTGCCAGCAGTGAGCTAGCGACCTTTCGGACGCAGTATTTT. Protein sequence: CASSELATFRTQYF.

The gene calls are TRBV12-3 or TRBV12-4 and TRBJ2-2; no reliable D call. Trimming took off 11 bases at V and 4 bases at J, with 14 bases between the two ends. The length of the CDR3 is 13 residues. CDR3: CAVRPRSTGELFF. CDR3 nucleotide sequence: TGTGCCGTGCGCCCAAGAAGCACCGGGGAGCTGTTTTTT.

CDR3 DNA: TGTGCCAGCTCCCCCGCTAGCGGGGGGGCGTCCTACGAGCAGTACTTC. As protein: CASSPASGGASYEQYF. The rearrangement links TRBV18 to TRBJ2-7; 12 nucleotides align to TRBD2. This CDR3 region has 16 residues. The V and J ends lost 6 bases and 1 base, in that order; junction bases with no gene match: 7. CDR1 and CDR2 from the germline V gene are KGHSH and LQKENI.

The rearrangement links TRBV4-3 to TRBJ2-7, with 9 nucleotides matching TRBD1. The CDR3 is made up of 13 amino acids. From germline, CDR1 is LGHNA and CDR2 YSLEER. V lost 4 bases, J lost 2 bases, and 0 bases stayed unmatched. The CDR3 DNA reads TGCGCCAGCAGCCGGGACAGGGCCTACGAGCAGTACTTC. Translation gives CASSRDRAYEQYF.

This chain joins TRBV19 and TRBJ1-5, with 7 bases aligning to TRBD1. The germline gives CDR1 LNHDA, CDR2 SQIVND (reference sequence). V shed 4 bases, J shed 4 bases, and the junction held 7 bases outside the gene matches. This CDR3 has 15 amino acids. CDR3 nucleotides: TGTGCCAGTAGTACCTTGACAGGGATTAATCAGCCCCAGCATTTT. Translation: CASSTLTGINQPQHF.

This clone was observed once. The V gene is TRBV4-2, the J gene TRBJ2-3; D possibly corresponds to TRBD2 (6 bases). Germline lookup yields CDR1 LGHNA and CDR2 YNFKEQ. CDR3 size: 18 residues. The germline V and J ends were trimmed by 0 bases and 2 bases, with 18 bases remaining between them. This CDR3 reads CASSQDLFTSTTTDTQYF. Here the CDR3 DNA reads TGTGCCAGCAGCCAAGATCTGTTTACTAGCACTACCACAGATACGCAGTATTTT.

This chain joins TRBV10-2 and TRBJ2-2, with 9 positions matching TRBD1. V lost 4 bases and J lost 3; bases outside the gene matches: 3. Germline V gene sequence: CDR1 WSHSY, CDR2 SAAADI. CDR3 size: 15 residues. DNA of the CDR3: TGCGCCAGCAGTGTGGGACAGGGTGACACCGGGGAGCTGTTTTTT. It codes for CASSVGQGDTGELFF.

This chain uses TRBV2 with TRBJ2-5; tentative D call: TRBD1 (6 bases). Germline V gene sequence: CDR1 SNHLY, CDR2 FYNNEI. V was cut by 2 bases and J by 3 bases, with 10 bases left in between. CDR3 length: 14 amino acids. This chain's CDR3 is CASSEWNREETQYF. The CDR3, as DNA: TGTGCCAGCAGTGAATGGAACAGGGAAGAGACCCAGTACTTC.

This sequence joins TRBV9 and TRBJ1-6; TRBD1 might be the D (6 bases). CDR3 length: 14 amino acids. Trimming removed 4 bases at V and 5 bases at J, with 10 bases between. The germline V gene encodes CDR1 SGDLS and CDR2 YYNGEE. The CDR3, as DNA: TGTGCCAGCAGCACCGGACAGAATAATTCACCCCTCCACTTT. As protein: CASSTGQNNSPLHF.

This sequence joins TRBV27 and TRBJ2-5, with D possibly matching TRBD1 (7 bases). The ends were cut back, 10 bases at V and 3 bases at J, with 15 bases in the middle. CDR1 is MNHEY and CDR2 is SMNVEV in the germline V gene (reference sequence). The CDR3 spans 13 residues. This CDR3 is CATRQGGEETQYF. DNA for the CDR3: TGTGCCACCCGCCAGGGGGGTGAAGAGACCCAGTACTTC.

This clone was picked up one time. The chain is built from TRBV7-2 and TRBJ2-7; D is undetermined. Germline V gives CDR1 SGHTA, CDR2 FQGNSA. CDR3 size: 11 residues. Deletions cut 4 bases from V and 7 bases from J, with 8 bases between. The CDR3 coding sequence is TGTGCCAGCAGCTCCCTGACTGAGCAGTACTTC. Translated, it gives CASSSLTEQYF. The full variable domain, its missing parts supplied by reference TRBV7-2 and TRBJ2-7, is GAGVSQSPSNKVTEKGKDVELRCDPISGHTALYWYRQSLGQGLEFLIYFQGNSAPDKSGLPSDRFSAERTGGSVSTLTIQRTQQEDSAVYLCASSSLTEQYFGPGTRLTVT.

The rearrangement joins TRBV5-4 to TRBJ2-3, with no clear D. CDR1 is SGHNT and CDR2 is YYREEE in the germline V gene (reference sequence). CDR3 length: 13 amino acids. Deletions cut 7 bases from V and 2 bases from J, with 11 bases between. The CDR3 nucleotides read TGTGCCAGCCAAACTTCTTACACAGATACGCAGTATTTT. This gives the protein CASQTSYTDTQYF.

V gene TRBV10-2 combines with J gene TRBJ1-2, with 8 nucleotides matching TRBD1. Germline V gene sequence: CDR1 WSHSY, CDR2 SAAADI. Losses at the gene ends were 6 bases for V and 7 bases for J; bases not matched to a gene: 7. The CDR3 extends over 13 amino acids. CDR3 amino acids: CASRDREVRGYTF. Written as DNA, the CDR3 is TGCGCCAGCAGGGACAGGGAGGTTCGTGGCTACACCTTC.

This clone was detected a few times. V gene TRBV11-2 combines with J gene TRBJ2-5; 10 bases align to TRBD2. Germline CDR1 and CDR2: SGHAT and FQNNGV. The CDR3 covers 15 residues. Trimming removed 5 bases from V and 6 bases from J; junction bases left unmatched: 9. CDR3 region: CASSPGTSDPQTQYF. In DNA, the CDR3 is TGTGCCAGCAGCCCCGGGACTAGCGACCCTCAGACCCAGTACTTC.

This clone was seen more than once but under ten times. The rearrangement links TRBV28 to TRBJ1-4, with TRBD1 matching over 7 bases. V dropped 5 bases and J dropped 7; count of bases not matched to a gene: 10. CDR1 is MDHEN, CDR2 SYDVKM, per germline. CDR3 length: 15 residues. This chain's CDR3 is CASSTRRGRSEKLFF. CDR3 nucleotides: TGTGCCAGCAGTACCCGCAGGGGGAGGAGTGAAAAACTGTTTTTT.

The genes are TRBV29-1 and TRBJ1-4; 8 bases agree with TRBD1. Per the germline V gene, CDR1 is SQVTM and CDR2 is ANQGSEA. With V trimmed by 7 bases and J by 3 bases, 7 bases remained unmatched. The length of the CDR3 is 14 residues. The chain's CDR3 is CSAEGQDSNEKLFF. CDR3 nucleotide sequence: TGCAGCGCCGAGGGACAGGATTCTAATGAAAAACTGTTTTTT.

This clone was counted a single time. The chain combines TRBV12-3 or TRBV12-4 with TRBJ2-3; D ambiguous. CDR3 length equals 12 residues. Trimming pared 6 bases from V and 3 bases from J, leaving 7 bases between. CDR3 nucleotide sequence: TGTGCCAGCAGCCAACTGACAGATACGCAGTATTTT. It encodes CASSQLTDTQYF.